A selection of T cell receptor beta chains follows, all from one sample in a study of spatial heterogeneity in lung cancer. TCRdb redid the calling of the 5' RACE reads with MiXCR, one entry per CDR3 protein. The sample holds approximately 500 distinct CDR3 sequences, roughly 24% seen once. The material sequenced was lung tumor tissue, taken at surgery. The source of these receptors is a male donor with early-stage non-small cell lung cancer. CDR3s include the opening cysteine and the closing phenylalanine or tryptophan. Rows may omit the clone size; those that give it use once, few, many or a size class.

clone size	V gene	J gene	CDR3 protein
large	TRBV7-2	TRBJ2-1	CASSPSLGTSDSNEQFF
.	TRBV27	TRBJ1-2	CASSLTDRNGYTF
.	TRBV14	TRBJ2-3	CASSLIGQGAKDTQYF
few	TRBV30	TRBJ1-1	CAYRDRMNTEAFF
medium-sized	TRBV27	TRBJ2-7	CASSLDQTYEQYF
medium-sized	TRBV4-2	TRBJ1-5	CASSQGMGGAGQPQHF
large	TRBV20-1	TRBJ2-4	CSASVRTGVTKNIQYF
.	TRBV5-6	TRBJ1-2	CASSLTAVYGYTF
large	TRBV29-1	TRBJ2-1	CSVDGTGTSGGGNEQFF
medium-sized	TRBV28	TRBJ1-1	CASSSVRTEAFF
.	TRBV10-3	TRBJ2-7	CAISEARGAYEQYF
.	TRBV9	TRBJ2-1	CASSAVRTSDEQFF
medium-sized	TRBV9	TRBJ1-1	CASSVGRDTEAFF
few	TRBV7-6	TRBJ2-7	CASSLGGPVTVNEQYF
large	TRBV27	TRBJ2-1	CASSEGTGPWFF
large	TRBV15	TRBJ1-1	CATSRDRGGAYDEAFF
large	TRBV6-6	TRBJ2-1	CASSLGGSYNEQFF
medium-sized	TRBV5-1	TRBJ2-5	CASSPTGGQETQYF
.	TRBV20-1	TRBJ2-7	CSARDFRQSSYEQYF
.	TRBV5-8	TRBJ2-3	CASSPSGRGVTDTQYF
large	TRBV7-9	TRBJ2-7	CASSSGGSGEQYF
large	TRBV11-3	TRBJ2-3	CASSFGLAGGPLADTQYF